This TCR beta chain derives from a study of control samples from healthy donors and cancer patients. The V gene's germline CDR1 is SGHKS and CDR2 YYEKEE (reference sequence). The CDR3 is 15 residues long. Trimming pared 2 bases from V and 6 bases from J, leaving 15 bases between. Generated by immunoSEQ multiplex PCR, the TCRdb table keeps only in-frame clones and is missing some. Among around 90,000 clones listed, over 65% were seen once. The chain uses TRBV5-5 and TRBJ1-3, with no clear D. The sequencing input was blood. The receptor comes from a woman between 35 and 50 years old in good health. CDR3 amino acids: CASSLTPRPQNTIYF. In DNA form, the CDR3 reads TGTGCCAGCAGCTTAACCCCCCGTCCACAAAACACCATATATTTT.